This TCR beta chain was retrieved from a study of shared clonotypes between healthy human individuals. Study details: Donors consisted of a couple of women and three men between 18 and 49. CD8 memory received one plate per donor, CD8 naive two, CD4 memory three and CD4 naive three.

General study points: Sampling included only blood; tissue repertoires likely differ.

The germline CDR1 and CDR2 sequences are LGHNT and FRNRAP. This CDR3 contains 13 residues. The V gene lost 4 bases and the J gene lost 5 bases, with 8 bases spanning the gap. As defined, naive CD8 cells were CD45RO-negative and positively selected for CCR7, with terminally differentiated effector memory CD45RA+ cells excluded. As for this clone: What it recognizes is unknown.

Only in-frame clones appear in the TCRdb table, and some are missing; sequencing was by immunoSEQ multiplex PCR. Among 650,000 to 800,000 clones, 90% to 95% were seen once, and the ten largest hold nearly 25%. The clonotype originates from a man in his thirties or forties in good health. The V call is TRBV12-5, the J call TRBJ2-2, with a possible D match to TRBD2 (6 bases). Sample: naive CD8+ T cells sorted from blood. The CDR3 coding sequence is TGTGCTAGTGGTTCTGGGGGGACCGGGGAGCTGTTTTTT. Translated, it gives CASGSGGTGELFF.